This record concerns one T cell receptor beta chain sequence. As yet, its antigen is unknown. The sample originates from a study of cytomegalovirus exposure and HLA in healthy donors. The study, taken as a whole, reports: HLA alleles were associated with 15,000 to 20,000 TCR beta sequences in a later analysis at 0.05 false discovery rate. Being productive about 90% or about 30% of the time was typical of most TCR beta V segments in an earlier analysis. Cytomegalovirus association was assigned to 150 to 200 TCR beta chains.

The CDR3 totals 16 residues. Germline CDR1 and CDR2: SGDLS and YYNGEE. Trimming removed 4 bases from V and 4 bases from J; junction bases left unmatched: 6. It was with 60 Vbeta and 13 Jbeta primers that the PCR ran. Sequencing was performed with immunoSEQ multiplex PCR; in TCRdb, only in-frame clones are kept and a portion is missing. The sample yields tens of thousands of clones, more than 55% seen once. When sampled, the donors appeared nominally healthy, though they likely had unrecorded immune exposures. The clonotype was recovered from a woman aged 25 to 39 in good health and CMV-seropositive. The chain joins TRBV9 to TRBJ2-1, with 12 bases that match TRBD2. The specimen was PBMCs. The CDR3 DNA sequence: TGTGCCAGCAGCCCCCGACTAGCGGGGGTTTACAATGAGCAGTTCTTC. Encoded protein: CASSPRLAGVYNEQFF. Drawing the rest from reference TRBV9 and TRBJ2-1, the complete variable domain is DSGVTQTPKHLITATGQRVTLRCSPRSGDLSVYWYQQSLDQGLQFLIQYYNGEERAKGNILERFSAQQFPDLHSELNLSSLELGDSALYFCASSPRLAGVYNEQFFGPGTRLTVL.